This TCR beta chain comes out of a study of shared clonotypes between healthy human individuals. Whole-study context: Each donor's CD4 naive and CD4 memory cells filled three plates apiece, CD8 naive two, and CD8 memory one.

Trimming cost V 3 bases and J 1 base; bases outside gene matches: 5. The length of the CDR3 is 16 residues. Germline CDR1 and CDR2: MDHEN and SYDVKM. It was CD45RO-negative cells, positively selected for CCR7, that made up naive CD8 cells, with terminally differentiated effector memory CD45RA+ cells excluded. Method: immunoSEQ multiplex PCR; TCRdb's copy keeps in-frame clones and lacks some. Among some 1,900,000 clones listed, over 85% were seen once. This TCR derives from a young man in good health. The sample consisted of naive CD8+ T cells sorted from blood. The chain carries TRBV28 and TRBJ1-1; TRBD1 agrees at 10 bases. Here the CDR3 reads CASSFPRQGANTEAFF. The CDR3 DNA follows: TGTGCCAGCAGTTTCCCTAGACAGGGGGCGAACACTGAAGCTTTCTTT.